These 8 T cell receptor beta chains were sequenced from one sample in a study of T cell changes during pregnancy in multiple sclerosis. Method: immunoSEQ multiplex PCR; TCRdb's copy keeps in-frame clones and lacks some. The sample has about 80,000 clones; about 92% are singletons. Sequenced here: peripheral blood, sampled before pregnancy. These receptors were taken from a female donor with multiple sclerosis, enrolled in a pregnancy study.

CDR3 sequence reads: CAMKDREDSGNTIYF. The CDR3 coding sequence is TGTGCCATGAAGGACAGGGAAGACTCTGGAAACACCATATATTTT. The chain recombines TRBV10-3 with TRBJ1-3, with 8 nucleotides matching TRBD1. The CDR3 has 15 amino acids. V trimming: 9 bases; J trimming: 0 bases; junction bases outside the gene matches: 7. CDR1 is ENHRY and CDR2 is SYGVKD in the germline V gene.

The chain carries TRBV7-3 and TRBJ1-3; 8 nucleotides line up with TRBD1. V was pared by 6 bases and J by 1 base, with 11 bases of the junction left unmatched. Per germline, CDR1 SGHTA and CDR2 FQGTGA. The CDR3 spans 17 residues. Here the CDR3 reads CASRRTGLNVSGNTIYF. In DNA form, the CDR3 reads TGTGCCAGCAGACGGACAGGGCTAAACGTGTCTGGAAACACCATATATTTT.

The CDR3: CASSRDYEQYF. The DNA of the CDR3 is TGTGCCAGCAGCCGAGACTACGAGCAGTACTTC. J is TRBJ2-7 and V is TRBV7-9; D is uncertain. CDR1 and CDR2 (germline): SEHNR, FQNEAQ (reference sequence). This CDR3 region has 11 residues. The germline V and J ends were trimmed by 5 bases and 3 bases, with 5 bases remaining between them.

The chain has TRBV5-6 and TRBJ2-7; D call uncertain. CDR3 length: 15 amino acids. The V end was cut by 6 bases, the J end by 2 bases, with 18 bases between. CDR1 is SGHDT and CDR2 is YYEEEE in the germline V gene. DNA for the CDR3: TGTGCCAGCACCCTTGTACAGTTTACAGCCTACGAGCAGTACTTC. Translated: CASTLVQFTAYEQYF.

The chain is built from TRBV5-1 and TRBJ2-7; TRBD1 might be the D (5 bases). The CDR3 has 15 residues. From germline, CDR1 is SGHRS and CDR2 YFSETQ. V was clipped by 6 bases and J by 0 bases, with 16 bases between them. Written as DNA, the CDR3 is TGCGCCAGCACTTGGGGCGGAACCTACTCCTACGAGCAGTACTTC. Its translation is CASTWGGTYSYEQYF.

J is TRBJ2-4 and V is TRBV6-1; the match to TRBD2 covers 7 bases. From germline, CDR1 is MNHNS and CDR2 SASEGT. The CDR3 extends over 14 amino acids. V lost 0 bases and J lost 7; bases outside the gene matches: 3. CDR3 nucleotides: TGTGCCAGCAGTGAAGCGGGGGGGAGGAACATTCAGTACTTC. It specifies CASSEAGGRNIQYF.

J is TRBJ1-5 and V is TRBV5-5, with D perhaps matching TRBD1 (5 bases). The V and J ends lost 4 bases and 0 bases respectively, with 11 bases between them. CDR3 length: 15 amino acids. In germline, CDR1 is SGHKS, CDR2 YYEKEE (reference sequence). The DNA for the CDR3 is TGTGCCAGCAGCCCGTGGGGGGATAGCAATCAGCCCCAGCATTTT. Its translation is CASSPWGDSNQPQHF.

The chain carries TRBV6-1 and TRBJ1-1, with D possibly matching TRBD1 (5 bases). The CDR3 contains 11 residues. The V end lost 7 bases, the J end lost 10 bases, and 13 bases lay between the germline ends. The germline V gene encodes CDR1 MNHNS and CDR2 SASEGT. CDR3 protein: CASTAGGAAFF. The CDR3 DNA is TGTGCCAGCACTGCAGGTGGGGCAGCTTTCTTT.